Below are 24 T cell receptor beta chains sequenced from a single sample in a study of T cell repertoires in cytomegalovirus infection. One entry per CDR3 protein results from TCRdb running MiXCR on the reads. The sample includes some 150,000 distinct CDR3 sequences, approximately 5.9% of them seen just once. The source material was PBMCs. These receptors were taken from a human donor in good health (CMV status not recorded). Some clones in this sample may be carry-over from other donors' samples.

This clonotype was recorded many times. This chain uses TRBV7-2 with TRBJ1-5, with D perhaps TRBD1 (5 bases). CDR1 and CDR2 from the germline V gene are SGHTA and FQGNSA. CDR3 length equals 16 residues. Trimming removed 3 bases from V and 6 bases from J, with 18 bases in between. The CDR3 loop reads CASSLGGGWTTQPQHF. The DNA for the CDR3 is TGTGCCAGCAGCTTGGGGGGAGGATGGACTACTCAGCCCCAGCATTTT.

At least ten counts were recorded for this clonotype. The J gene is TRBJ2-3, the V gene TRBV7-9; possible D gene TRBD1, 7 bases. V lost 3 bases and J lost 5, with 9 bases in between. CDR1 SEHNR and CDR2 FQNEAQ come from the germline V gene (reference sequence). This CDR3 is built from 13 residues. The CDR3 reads CASSFQGGDTQYF. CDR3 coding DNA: TGTGCCAGCAGCTTCCAGGGGGGAGATACGCAGTATTTT.

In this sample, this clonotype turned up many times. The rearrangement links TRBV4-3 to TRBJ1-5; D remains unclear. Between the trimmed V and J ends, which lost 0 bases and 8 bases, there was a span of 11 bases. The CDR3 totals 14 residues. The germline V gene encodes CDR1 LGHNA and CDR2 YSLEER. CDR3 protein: CASSQDPTQEPQHF. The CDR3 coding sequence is TGCGCCAGCAGCCAAGACCCCACCCAAGAGCCCCAGCATTTT.

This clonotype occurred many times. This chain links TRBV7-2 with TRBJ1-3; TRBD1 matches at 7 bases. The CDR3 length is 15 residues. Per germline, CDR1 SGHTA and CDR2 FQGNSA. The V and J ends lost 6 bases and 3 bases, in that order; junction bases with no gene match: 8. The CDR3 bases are TGTGCCAGCAGACCAGGGGGGGCTTTTGGAAACACCATATATTTT. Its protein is CASRPGGAFGNTIYF.

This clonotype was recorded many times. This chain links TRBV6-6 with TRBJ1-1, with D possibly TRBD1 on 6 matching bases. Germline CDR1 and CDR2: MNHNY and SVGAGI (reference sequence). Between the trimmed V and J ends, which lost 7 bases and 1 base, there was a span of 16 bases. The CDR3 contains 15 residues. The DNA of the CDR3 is TGTGCCAGCACCCGTGTCCGGGGGCCGAACACTGAAGCTTTCTTT. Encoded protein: CASTRVRGPNTEAFF.

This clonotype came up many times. CDR3 nucleotides: TGTGCCAGCAGTTCCCCCGCGGGCGGCACCTCCGATAGCAATCAGCCCCAGCATTTT. It translates to CASSSPAGGTSDSNQPQHF. V and J are TRBV28 and TRBJ1-5; D unclear. The V end lost 4 bases, the J end lost 0 bases, and 22 bases lay between the germline ends. Germline V gene data show CDR1 as MDHEN and CDR2 as SYDVKM. The CDR3 is made up of 19 amino acids.

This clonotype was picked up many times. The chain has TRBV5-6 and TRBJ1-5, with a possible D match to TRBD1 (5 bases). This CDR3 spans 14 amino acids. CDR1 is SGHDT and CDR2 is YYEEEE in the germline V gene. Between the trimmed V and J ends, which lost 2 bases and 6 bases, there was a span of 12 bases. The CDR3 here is CASSFNGAGQPQHF. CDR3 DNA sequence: TGTGCCAGCAGCTTTAACGGGGCGGGTCAGCCCCAGCATTTT.

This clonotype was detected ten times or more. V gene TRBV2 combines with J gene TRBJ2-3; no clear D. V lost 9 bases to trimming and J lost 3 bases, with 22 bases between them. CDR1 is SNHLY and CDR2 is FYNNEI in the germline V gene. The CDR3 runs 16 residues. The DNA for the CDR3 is TGTGCCAGTGGAAGAGGAGATGGAGCCGGTACAGATACGCAGTATTTT. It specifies CASGRGDGAGTDTQYF.

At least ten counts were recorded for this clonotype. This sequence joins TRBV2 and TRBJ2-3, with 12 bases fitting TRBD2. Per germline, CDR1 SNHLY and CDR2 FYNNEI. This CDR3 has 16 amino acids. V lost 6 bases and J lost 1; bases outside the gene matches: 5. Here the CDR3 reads CASSRWTSGGTDTQYF. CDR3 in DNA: TGTGCCAGCAGCCGATGGACTAGCGGGGGCACAGATACGCAGTATTTT.

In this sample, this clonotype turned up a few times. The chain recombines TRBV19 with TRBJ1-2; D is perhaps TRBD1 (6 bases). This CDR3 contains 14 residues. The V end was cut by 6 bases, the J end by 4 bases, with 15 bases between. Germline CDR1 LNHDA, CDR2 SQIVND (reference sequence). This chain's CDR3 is CASRRAGAGYGYTF. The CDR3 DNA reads TGTGCCAGTAGGCGCGCAGGGGCTGGCTATGGCTACACCTTC.

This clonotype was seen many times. The CDR3 is CASRRTFNSPLHF. CDR3 nucleotides: TGTGCCAGCAGAAGGACCTTCAATTCACCCCTCCACTTT. The chain carries TRBV28 and TRBJ1-6; no reliable D call. V dropped 6 bases and J dropped 7 bases, with 10 bases sitting between them. CDR3 length: 13 amino acids. Germline V lookup: CDR1 MDHEN, CDR2 SYDVKM.

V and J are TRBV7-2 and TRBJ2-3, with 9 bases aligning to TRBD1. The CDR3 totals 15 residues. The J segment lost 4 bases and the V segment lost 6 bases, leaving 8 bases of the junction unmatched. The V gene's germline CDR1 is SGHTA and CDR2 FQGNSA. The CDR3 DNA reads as TGTGCCAGCAGTCCGGGACAGGGTCGAGCAGATACGCAGTATTTT. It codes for CASSPGQGRADTQYF.

The CDR3 sequence is CSAPLPGLAANEQFF. CDR3 nucleotides: TGCAGTGCCCCCCTCCCGGGACTAGCCGCCAATGAGCAGTTCTTC. This rearrangement joins TRBV20-1 to TRBJ2-1, with TRBD2 matching 9 bases. This CDR3 is 15 amino acids long. Germline V CDR1 and CDR2: DFQATT, SNEGSKA (reference sequence). The V and J ends lost 6 bases and 6 bases, in that order; junction bases with no gene match: 12.

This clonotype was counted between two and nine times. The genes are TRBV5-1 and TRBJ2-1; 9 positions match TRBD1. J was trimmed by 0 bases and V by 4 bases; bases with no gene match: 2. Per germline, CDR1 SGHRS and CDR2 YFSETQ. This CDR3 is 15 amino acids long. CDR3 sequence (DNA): TGCGCCAGCAGCGTGGGACAGGGCTCCTACAATGAGCAGTTCTTC. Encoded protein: CASSVGQGSYNEQFF. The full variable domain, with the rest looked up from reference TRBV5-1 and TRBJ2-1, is KAGVTQTPRYLIKTRGQQVTLSCSPISGHRSVSWYQQTPGQGLQFLFEYFSETQRNKGNFPGRFSGRQFSNSRSEMNVSTLELGDSALYLCASSVGQGSYNEQFFGPGTRLTVL.

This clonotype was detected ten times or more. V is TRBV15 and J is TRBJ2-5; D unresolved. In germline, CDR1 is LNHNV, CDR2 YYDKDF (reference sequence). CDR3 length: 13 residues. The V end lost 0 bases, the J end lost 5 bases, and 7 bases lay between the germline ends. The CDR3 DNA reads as TGTGCCACCAGCAGAGATAGTAGTGAGACCCAGTACTTC. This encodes CATSRDSSETQYF. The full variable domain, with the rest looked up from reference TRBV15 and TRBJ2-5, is DAMVIQNPRYQVTQFGKPVTLSCSQTLNHNVMYWYQQKSSQAPKLLFHYYDKDFNNEADTPDNFQSRRPNTSFCFLDIRSPGLGDTAMYLCATSRDSSETQYFGPGTRLLVL.

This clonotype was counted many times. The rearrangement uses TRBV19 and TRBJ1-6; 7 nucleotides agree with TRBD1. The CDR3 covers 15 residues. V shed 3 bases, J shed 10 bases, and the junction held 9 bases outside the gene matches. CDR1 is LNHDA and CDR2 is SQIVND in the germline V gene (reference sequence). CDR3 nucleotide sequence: TGTGCCAGTAGTATCAACAGGGGAGGCGAGTCACCCCTCCACTTT. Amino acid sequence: CASSINRGGESPLHF.

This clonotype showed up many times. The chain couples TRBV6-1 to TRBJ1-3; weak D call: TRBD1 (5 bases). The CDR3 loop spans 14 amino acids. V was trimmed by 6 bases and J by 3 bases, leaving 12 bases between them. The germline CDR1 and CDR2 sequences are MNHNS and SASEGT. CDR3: CASSPQGGGNTIYF. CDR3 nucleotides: TGTGCCAGCAGCCCCCAGGGTGGTGGAAACACCATATATTTT.

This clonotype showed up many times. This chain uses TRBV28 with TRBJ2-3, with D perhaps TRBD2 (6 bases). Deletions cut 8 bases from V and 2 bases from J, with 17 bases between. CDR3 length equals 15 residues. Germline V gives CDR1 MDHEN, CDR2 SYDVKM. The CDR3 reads CASPPVAGLTDTQYF. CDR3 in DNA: TGTGCCAGCCCTCCTGTGGCGGGGCTCACAGATACGCAGTATTTT.

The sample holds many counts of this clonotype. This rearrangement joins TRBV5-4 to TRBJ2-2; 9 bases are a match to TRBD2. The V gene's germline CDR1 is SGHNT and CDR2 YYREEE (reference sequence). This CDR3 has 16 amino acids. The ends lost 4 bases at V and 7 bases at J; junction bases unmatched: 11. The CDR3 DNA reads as TGTGCCAGCAGCCCCCTGGGCGGGGGGGCTGGCGGGGAGCTGTTTTTT. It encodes CASSPLGGGAGGELFF.

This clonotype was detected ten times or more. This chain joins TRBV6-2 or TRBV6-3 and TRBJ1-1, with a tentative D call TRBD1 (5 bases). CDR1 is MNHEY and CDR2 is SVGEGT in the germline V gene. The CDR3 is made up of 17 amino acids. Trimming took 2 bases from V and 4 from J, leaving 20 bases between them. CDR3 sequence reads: CASSYGFIRGRSTEAFF. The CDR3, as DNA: TGTGCCAGCAGTTACGGCTTTATTAGGGGCAGGAGCACTGAAGCTTTCTTT.

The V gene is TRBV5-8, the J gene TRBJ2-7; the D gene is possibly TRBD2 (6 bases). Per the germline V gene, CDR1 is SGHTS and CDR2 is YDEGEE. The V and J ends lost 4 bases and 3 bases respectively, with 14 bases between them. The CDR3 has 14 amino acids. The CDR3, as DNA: TGTGCCAGCAGCGTGAGACTAGTGGACTACGAGCAGTACTTC. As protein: CASSVRLVDYEQYF.

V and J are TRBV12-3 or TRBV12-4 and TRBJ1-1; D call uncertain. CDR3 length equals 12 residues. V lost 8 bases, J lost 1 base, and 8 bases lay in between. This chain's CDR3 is CASGQANTEAFF. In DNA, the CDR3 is TGTGCCAGCGGGCAGGCGAACACTGAAGCTTTCTTT.

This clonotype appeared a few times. CDR3 nucleotides: TGTGCCAGTAGCCCGACAGGGAAAATAGATACGCAGTATTTT. Its protein product is CASSPTGKIDTQYF. V is TRBV19 and J is TRBJ2-3, with 7 bases matching TRBD1. Germline loops: CDR1 LNHDA, CDR2 SQIVND (reference sequence). Germline trimming cut 6 bases from V and 5 bases from J; bases unmatched to any gene: 8. The CDR3 is 14 amino acids.

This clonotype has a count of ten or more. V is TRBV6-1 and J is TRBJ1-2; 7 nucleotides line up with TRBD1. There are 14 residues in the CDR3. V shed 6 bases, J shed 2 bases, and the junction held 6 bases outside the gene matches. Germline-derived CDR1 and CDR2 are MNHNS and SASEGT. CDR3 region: CASSLSRGNYGYTF. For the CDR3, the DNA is TGTGCCAGCAGCCTCTCCAGGGGGAACTATGGCTACACCTTC.